The source of this TCR beta chain is a study of CXCR3-negative and CXCR3-positive naive CD8 T cells. Findings and limits, study-wide: Comparably high diversity marked both naive subsets, whereas memory CD8+ cells had much lower diversity. Researchers report that CXCR3-positive naive cells carry more hydrophobic TRB CDR3s than CXCR3-negative naive cells.

Per germline, CDR1 SQVTM and CDR2 ANQGSEA. This CDR3 comprises 14 residues. UMI-labeled TRB cDNA libraries were prepared by 5' RACE. Using the 5' RACE reads, TCRdb records one entry per CDR3 protein without DNA. The repertoire table contains 140,000 to 150,000 distinct CDR3 sequences. A note on this clonotype: Its antigen is not known.

Material for sequencing was naive CXCR3+ CD8+ T cells from blood. Noted subset: CD45RO-CCR7+CD27+CD95- naive CD8+ T cells expressing CXCR3 (TNR3+). The chain links TRBV29-1 to TRBJ1-2; TCRdb selects TRBD1, and the lack of DNA leaves this call unchecked. This receptor was identified in a human donor in good health. Some clones in this sample may be carry-over from other donors' samples. The CDR3 is CSVAQEDRAYGYTF.